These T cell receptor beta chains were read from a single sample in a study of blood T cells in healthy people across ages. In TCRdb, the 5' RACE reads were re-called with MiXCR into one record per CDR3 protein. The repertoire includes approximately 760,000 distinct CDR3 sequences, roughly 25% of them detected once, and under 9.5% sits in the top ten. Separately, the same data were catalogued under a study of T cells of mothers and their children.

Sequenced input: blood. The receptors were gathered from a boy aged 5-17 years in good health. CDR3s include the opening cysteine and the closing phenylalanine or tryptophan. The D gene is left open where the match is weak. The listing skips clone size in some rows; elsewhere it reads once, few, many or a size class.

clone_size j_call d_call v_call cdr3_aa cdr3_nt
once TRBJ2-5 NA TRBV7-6 CASSLRQGGQETQYF TGTGCCAGCAGCTTAAGGCAGGGTGGACAAGAGACCCAGTACTTC
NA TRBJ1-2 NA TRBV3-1 CAGSQDQGRDYGYTF TGTGCCGGCAGCCAAGACCAGGGTCGTGACTATGGCTACACCTTC
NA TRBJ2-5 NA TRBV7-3 CASSSTGTETQYF TGTGCCAGCAGCTCAACCGGAACAGAGACCCAGTACTTC
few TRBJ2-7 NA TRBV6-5 CASSYGPGAPYEQYF TGTGCCAGCAGTTACGGACCAGGGGCACCCTACGAGCAGTACTTC
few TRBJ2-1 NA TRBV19 CASTGTDNNEQFF TGTGCCAGTACAGGGACCGATAACAATGAGCAGTTCTTC
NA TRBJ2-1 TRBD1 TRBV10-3 CAISDPDRGYYNEQFF TGTGCCATCAGTGACCCGGACAGGGGCTATTACAATGAGCAGTTCTTC
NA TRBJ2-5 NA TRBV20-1 CSARFAANQETQYF TGCAGTGCTAGATTCGCAGCTAACCAAGAGACCCAGTACTTC
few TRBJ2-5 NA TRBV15 CATSRDKQETQYF TGTGCCACCAGCAGGGACAAACAAGAGACCCAGTACTTC
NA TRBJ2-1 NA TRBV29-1 CSVEYSQPEQFF TGCAGCGTTGAATACAGCCAACCTGAGCAGTTCTTC
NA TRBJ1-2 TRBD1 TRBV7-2 CASSETGGDYGYTF TGTGCCAGCAGCGAGACAGGGGGCGACTATGGCTACACCTTC
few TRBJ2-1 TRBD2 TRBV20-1 CSAPAGATYNEQFF TGCAGTGCGCCAGCGGGAGCAACCTACAATGAGCAGTTCTTC
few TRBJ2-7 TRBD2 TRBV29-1 CSRGLAGIYEQYF TGCAGCAGGGGACTAGCGGGAATCTACGAGCAGTACTTC
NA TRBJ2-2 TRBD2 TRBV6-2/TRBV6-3 CASSYEGRDTGELFF TGTGCCAGCAGTTACGAGGGGAGGGACACCGGGGAGCTGTTTTTT
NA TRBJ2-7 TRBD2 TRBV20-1 CSARPGLASNEQYF TGCAGTGCTAGACCGGGACTAGCGAGCAACGAGCAGTACTTC
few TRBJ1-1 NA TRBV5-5 CASNREVLNTEAFF TGTGCCAGCAACAGGGAAGTATTGAACACTGAAGCTTTCTTT
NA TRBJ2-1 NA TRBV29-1 CSVAGRGTYDEQFF TGCAGCGTTGCCGGGAGAGGGACCTACGATGAGCAGTTCTTC
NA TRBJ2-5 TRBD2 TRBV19 CASSRPGAGGAGVRETQYF TGTGCCAGTAGTCGACCGGGGGCAGGAGGAGCGGGAGTCCGTGAGACCCAGTACTTC
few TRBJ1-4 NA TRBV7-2 CASSPVPGLGEKLFF TGTGCCAGCAGCCCCGTCCCGGGGTTGGGGGAAAAACTGTTTTTT
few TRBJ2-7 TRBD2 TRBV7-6 CASSLRAGVLEQYF TGTGCCAGCAGCTTACGGGCGGGAGTCCTCGAGCAGTACTTC
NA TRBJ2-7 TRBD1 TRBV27 CASSLSQGAGYEQYF TGTGCCAGCAGTTTAAGTCAGGGGGCGGGATACGAGCAGTACTTC
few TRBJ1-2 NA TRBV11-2 CASSSGPTTNYGYTF TGTGCCAGCAGCTCCGGGCCTACAACCAACTATGGCTACACCTTC
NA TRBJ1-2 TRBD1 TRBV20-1 CSAREDRGLNYGYTF TGCAGTGCTAGGGAAGACAGGGGCCTAAACTATGGCTACACCTTC
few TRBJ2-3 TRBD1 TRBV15 CATDYRDRSTDTQYF TGTGCCACAGACTACCGGGACAGAAGCACAGATACGCAGTATTTT
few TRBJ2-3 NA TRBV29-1 CSAKPGRHTQYF TGCAGCGCCAAGCCGGGCCGGCATACGCAGTATTTT
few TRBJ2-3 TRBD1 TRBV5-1 CASSLFFGDRESDTQYF TGCGCCAGCAGCTTGTTTTTCGGGGACAGGGAATCAGATACGCAGTATTTT
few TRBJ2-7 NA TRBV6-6 CASRKGPGSTFEQYF TGTGCCAGCAGAAAAGGGCCAGGGTCGACATTCGAGCAGTACTTC
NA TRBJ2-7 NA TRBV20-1 CSAYSETKDSYEQYF TGCAGTGCTTACTCCGAGACTAAGGACTCCTACGAGCAGTACTTC